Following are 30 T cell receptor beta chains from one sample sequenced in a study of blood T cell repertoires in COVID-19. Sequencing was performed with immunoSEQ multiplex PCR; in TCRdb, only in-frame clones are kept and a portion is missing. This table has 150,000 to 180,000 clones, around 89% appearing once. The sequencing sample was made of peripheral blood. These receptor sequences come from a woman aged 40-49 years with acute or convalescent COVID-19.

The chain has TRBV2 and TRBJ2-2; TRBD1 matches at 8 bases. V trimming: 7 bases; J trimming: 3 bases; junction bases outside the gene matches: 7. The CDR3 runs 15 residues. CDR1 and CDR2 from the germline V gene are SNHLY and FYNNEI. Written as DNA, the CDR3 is TGTGCCAGCACCCAACAGGGGGGAGACACCGGGGAGCTGTTTTTT. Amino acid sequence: CASTQQGGDTGELFF. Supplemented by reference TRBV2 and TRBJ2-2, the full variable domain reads EPEVTQTPSHQVTQMGQEVILRCVPISNHLYFYWYRQILGQKVEFLVSFYNNEISEKSEIFDDQFSVERPDGSNFTLKIRSTKLEDSAMYFCASTQQGGDTGELFFGEGSRLTVL.

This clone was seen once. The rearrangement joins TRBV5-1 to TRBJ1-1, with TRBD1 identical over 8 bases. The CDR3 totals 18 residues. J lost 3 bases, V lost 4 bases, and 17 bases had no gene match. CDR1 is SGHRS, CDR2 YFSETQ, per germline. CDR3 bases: TGCGCCAGCAGCCCAGAACGGCAGGGGGCCGCACGGGACACTGAAGCTTTCTTT. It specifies CASSPERQGAARDTEAFF.

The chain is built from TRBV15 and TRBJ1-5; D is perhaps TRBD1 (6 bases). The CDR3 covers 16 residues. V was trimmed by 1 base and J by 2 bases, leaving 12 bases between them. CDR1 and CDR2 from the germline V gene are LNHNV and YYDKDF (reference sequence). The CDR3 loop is CATSRGQAWGNQPQHF. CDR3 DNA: TGTGCCACCAGCAGAGGACAGGCCTGGGGCAATCAGCCCCAGCATTTT.

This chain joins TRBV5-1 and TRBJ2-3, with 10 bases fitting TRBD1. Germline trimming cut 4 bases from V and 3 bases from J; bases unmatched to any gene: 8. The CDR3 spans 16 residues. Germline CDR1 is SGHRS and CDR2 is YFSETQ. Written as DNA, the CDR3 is TGCGCCAGCAGCCCTAACCGGGACAGGGGAACAGATACGCAGTATTTT. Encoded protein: CASSPNRDRGTDTQYF.

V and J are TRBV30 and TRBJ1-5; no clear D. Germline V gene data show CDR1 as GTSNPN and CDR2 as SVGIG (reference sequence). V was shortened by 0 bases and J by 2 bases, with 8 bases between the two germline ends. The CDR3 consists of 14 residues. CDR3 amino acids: CAWSVLEGNQPQHF. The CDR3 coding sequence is TGTGCCTGGAGTGTATTAGAGGGCAATCAGCCCCAGCATTTT.

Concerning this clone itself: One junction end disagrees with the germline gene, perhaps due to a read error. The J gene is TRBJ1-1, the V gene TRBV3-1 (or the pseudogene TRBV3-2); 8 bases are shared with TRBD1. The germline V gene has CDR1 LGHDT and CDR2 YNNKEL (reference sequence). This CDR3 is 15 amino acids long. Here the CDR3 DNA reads TGTGCCAGCAGGCAATCAGGGGGCCTGAATACTGAAGCTTTCTTT. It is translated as CASRQSGGLNTEAFF.

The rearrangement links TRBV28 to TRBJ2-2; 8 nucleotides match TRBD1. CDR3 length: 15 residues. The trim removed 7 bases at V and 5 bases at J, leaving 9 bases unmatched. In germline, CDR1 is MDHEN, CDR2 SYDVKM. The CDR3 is CASNRWTGMTGELFF. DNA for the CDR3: TGTGCCAGCAATCGGTGGACAGGGATGACCGGGGAGCTGTTTTTT.

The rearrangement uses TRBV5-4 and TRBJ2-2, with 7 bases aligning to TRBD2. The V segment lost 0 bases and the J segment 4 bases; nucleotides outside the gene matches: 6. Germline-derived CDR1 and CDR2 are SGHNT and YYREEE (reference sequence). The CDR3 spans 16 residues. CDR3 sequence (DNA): TGTGCCAGCAGCTTGGTCAACACGGGAGGCACCGGGGAGCTGTTTTTT. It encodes CASSLVNTGGTGELFF.

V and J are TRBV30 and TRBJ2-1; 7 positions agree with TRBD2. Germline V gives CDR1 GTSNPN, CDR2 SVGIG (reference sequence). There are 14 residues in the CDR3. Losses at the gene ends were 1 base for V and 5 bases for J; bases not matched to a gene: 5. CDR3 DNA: TGTGCCTGGAGTGGCACTAGCGCCCACAATGAGCAGTTCTTC. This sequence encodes CAWSGTSAHNEQFF.

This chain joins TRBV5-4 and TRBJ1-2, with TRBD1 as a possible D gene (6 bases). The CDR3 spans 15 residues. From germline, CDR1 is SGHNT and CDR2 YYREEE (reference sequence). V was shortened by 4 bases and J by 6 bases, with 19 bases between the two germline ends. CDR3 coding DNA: TGTGCCAGCAGCCCCCAAGCGGGGGGCGCAAATGGCTACACCTTC. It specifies CASSPQAGGANGYTF.

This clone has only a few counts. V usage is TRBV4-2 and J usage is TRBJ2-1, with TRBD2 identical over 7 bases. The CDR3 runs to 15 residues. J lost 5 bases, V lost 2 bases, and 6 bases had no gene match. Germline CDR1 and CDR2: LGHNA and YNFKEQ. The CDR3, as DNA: TGTGCCAGCAGCCAAACAGCGGGATTCAACAATGAGCAGTTCTTC. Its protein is CASSQTAGFNNEQFF.

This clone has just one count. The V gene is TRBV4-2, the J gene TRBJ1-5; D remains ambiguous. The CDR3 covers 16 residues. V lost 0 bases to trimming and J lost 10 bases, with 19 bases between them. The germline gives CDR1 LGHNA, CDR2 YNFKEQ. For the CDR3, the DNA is TGTGCCAGCAGCCAAGATCCTTCCCGAAATGGCGGACCCCAGCATTTT. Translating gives CASSQDPSRNGGPQHF.

CDR3 residues: CASSDVVRLFF. CDR3 nucleotide sequence: TGTGCCAGCAGTGATGTGGTGAGACTGTTTTTT. The rearrangement joins TRBV2 to TRBJ1-4; D call uncertain. The CDR3 loop spans 11 amino acids. Germline V gene data show CDR1 as SNHLY and CDR2 as FYNNEI. Trimming cost V 3 bases and J 13 bases, with 9 bases left between them.

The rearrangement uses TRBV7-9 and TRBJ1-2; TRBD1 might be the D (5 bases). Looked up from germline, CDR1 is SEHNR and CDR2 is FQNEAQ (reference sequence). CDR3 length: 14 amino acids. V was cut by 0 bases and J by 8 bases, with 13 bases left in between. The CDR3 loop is CASSLAGGTGGYTF. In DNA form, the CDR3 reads TGTGCCAGCAGCTTAGCGGGCGGGACGGGAGGCTACACCTTC.

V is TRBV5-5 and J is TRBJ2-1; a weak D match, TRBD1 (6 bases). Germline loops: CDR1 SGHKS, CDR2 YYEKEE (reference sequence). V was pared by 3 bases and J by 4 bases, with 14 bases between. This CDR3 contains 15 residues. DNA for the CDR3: TGTGCCAGCAGCTCCCGGGACAACTTATACAATGAGCAGTTCTTC. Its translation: CASSSRDNLYNEQFF.

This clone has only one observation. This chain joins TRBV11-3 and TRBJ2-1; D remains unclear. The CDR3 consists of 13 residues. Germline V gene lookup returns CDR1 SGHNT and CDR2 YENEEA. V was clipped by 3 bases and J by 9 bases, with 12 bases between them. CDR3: CASSFGAFGEQFF. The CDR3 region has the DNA TGTGCCAGCAGCTTCGGAGCTTTTGGTGAGCAGTTCTTC.

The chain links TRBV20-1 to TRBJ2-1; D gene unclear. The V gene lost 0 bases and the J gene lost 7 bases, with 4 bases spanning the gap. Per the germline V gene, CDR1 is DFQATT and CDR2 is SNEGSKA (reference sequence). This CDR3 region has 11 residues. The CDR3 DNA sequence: TGCAGTGCTAGAGACGTAAATGAGCAGTTCTTC. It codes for CSARDVNEQFF.

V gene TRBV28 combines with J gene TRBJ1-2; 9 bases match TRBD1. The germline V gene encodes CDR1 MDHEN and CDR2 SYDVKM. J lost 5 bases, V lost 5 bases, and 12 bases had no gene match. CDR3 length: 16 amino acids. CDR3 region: CASSTPPGQGGYGYTF. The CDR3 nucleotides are TGTGCCAGCAGTACCCCGCCGGGACAGGGAGGTTATGGCTACACCTTC.

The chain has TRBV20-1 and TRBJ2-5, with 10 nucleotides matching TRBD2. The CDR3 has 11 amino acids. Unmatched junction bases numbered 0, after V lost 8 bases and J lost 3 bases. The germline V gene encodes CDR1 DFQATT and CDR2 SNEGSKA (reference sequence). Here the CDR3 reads CSLAGEETQYF. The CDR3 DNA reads TGCAGTCTAGCGGGGGAAGAGACCCAGTACTTC.

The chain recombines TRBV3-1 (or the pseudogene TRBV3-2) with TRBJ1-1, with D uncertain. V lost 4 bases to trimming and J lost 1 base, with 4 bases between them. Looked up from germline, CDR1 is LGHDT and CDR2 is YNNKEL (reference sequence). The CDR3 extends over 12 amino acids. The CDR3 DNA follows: TGTGCCAGCAGCCCACAGAACACTGAAGCTTTCTTT. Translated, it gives CASSPQNTEAFF.

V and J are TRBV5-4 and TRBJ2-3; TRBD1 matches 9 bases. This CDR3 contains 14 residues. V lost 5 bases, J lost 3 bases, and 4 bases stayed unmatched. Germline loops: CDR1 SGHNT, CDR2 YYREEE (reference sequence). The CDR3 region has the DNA TGTGCCAGCAGGTTCGACAGGGGGACAGATACGCAGTATTTT. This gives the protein CASRFDRGTDTQYF.

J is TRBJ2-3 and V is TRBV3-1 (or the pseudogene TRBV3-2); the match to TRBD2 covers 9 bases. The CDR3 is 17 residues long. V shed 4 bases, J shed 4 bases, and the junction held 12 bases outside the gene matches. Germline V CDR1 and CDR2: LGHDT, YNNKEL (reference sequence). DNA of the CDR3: TGTGCCAGCAGCCTCCAGACTCTAGCGGGATGGGCAGATACGCAGTATTTT. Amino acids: CASSLQTLAGWADTQYF.

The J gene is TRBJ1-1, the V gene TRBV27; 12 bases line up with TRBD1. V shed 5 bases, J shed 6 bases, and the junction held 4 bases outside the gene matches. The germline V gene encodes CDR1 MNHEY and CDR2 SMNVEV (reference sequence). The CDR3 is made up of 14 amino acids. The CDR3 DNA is TGTGCCAGCAGTAAGGGACAGGGGGCCTCTGAAGCTTTCTTT. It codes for CASSKGQGASEAFF.

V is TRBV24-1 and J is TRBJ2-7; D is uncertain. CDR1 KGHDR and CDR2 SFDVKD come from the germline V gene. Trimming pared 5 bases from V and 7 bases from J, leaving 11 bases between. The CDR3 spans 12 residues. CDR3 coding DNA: TGTGCCACCAGTGCTTCCTACGGGGAGCAGTACTTC. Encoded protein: CATSASYGEQYF.

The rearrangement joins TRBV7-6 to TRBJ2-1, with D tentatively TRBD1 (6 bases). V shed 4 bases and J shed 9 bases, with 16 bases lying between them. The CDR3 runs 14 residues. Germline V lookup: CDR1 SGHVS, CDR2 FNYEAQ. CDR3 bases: TGTGCCAGCAGCTCCTATCTACAGGGCGGTGAGCAGTTCTTC. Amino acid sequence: CASSSYLQGGEQFF.

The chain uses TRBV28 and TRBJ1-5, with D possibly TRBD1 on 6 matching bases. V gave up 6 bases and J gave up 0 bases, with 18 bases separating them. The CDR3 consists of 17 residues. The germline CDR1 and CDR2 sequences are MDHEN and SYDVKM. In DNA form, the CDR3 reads TGTGCCAGCAGCTCACCCATGACAGGCTATAGCAATCAGCCCCAGCATTTT. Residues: CASSSPMTGYSNQPQHF.

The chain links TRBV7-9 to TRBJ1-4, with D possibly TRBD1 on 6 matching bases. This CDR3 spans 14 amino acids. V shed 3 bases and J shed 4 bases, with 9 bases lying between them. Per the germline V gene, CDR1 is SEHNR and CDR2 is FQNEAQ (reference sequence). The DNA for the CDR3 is TGTGCCAGCAGCTTGGACAGTAATAATGAAAAACTGTTTTTT. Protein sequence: CASSLDSNNEKLFF.

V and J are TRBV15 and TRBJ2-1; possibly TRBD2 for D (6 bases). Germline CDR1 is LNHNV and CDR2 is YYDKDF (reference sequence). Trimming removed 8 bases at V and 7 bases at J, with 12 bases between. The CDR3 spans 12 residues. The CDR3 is CATGAGRNEQFF. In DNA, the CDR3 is TGTGCCACCGGTGCAGGGAGGAATGAGCAGTTCTTC. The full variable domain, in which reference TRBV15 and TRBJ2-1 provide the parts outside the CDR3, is DAMVIQNPRYQVTQFGKPVTLSCSQTLNHNVMYWYQQKSSQAPKLLFHYYDKDFNNEADTPDNFQSRRPNTSFCFLDIRSPGLGDTAMYLCATGAGRNEQFFGPGTRLTVL.

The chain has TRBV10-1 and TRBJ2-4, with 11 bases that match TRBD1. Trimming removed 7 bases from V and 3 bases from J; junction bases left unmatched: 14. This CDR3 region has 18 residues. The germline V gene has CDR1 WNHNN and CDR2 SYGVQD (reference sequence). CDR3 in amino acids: CASTVWDRGASDKNIQYF. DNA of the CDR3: TGCGCCAGCACGGTTTGGGACAGGGGGGCCTCAGACAAAAACATTCAGTACTTC.

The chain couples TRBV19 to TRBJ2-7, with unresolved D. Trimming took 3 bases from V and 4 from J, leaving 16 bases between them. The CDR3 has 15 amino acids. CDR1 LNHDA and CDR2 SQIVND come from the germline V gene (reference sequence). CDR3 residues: CASSIPGKHLYEQYF. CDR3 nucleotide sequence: TGTGCCAGTAGTATCCCAGGAAAGCACCTTTACGAGCAGTACTTC.